The T cell receptor (beta chain) described here comes from a study of shared clonotypes between healthy human individuals (dated by TCRdb to 2020 to 2021). Study-wide context: Two women and a few men aged 18 to 49 years were included in the cohort. For each donor, three plates each were used for CD4 naive and CD4 memory, two plates were used for CD8 naive, and one plate was used for CD8 memory. The study deeply sequenced blood TCR repertoires of about 5 healthy adults to estimate repertoire size and the extent of clonotype sharing between individuals. To increase sequencing depth and limit assay-specific biases, TCR repertoire library preparation and sequencing were carried out by different laboratories using diverse techniques. Each donor's leukapheresis produced roughly between roughly 0.9 and 9 billion PBMCs.

CD8 naive samples consisted of CD45RO-negative cells that were positively selected for CCR7, yielding a CD45RA+CCR7+ population without TemRA cells. Donors were healthy HIV-negative adults with no recently reported acute infections or vaccinations. Every donor was a Caucasian adult living in Nashville, Tennessee, USA. Blood was obtained by leukapheresis, after which PBMCs were separated by Ficoll-Histopaque density gradient centrifugation and cryopreserved in liquid nitrogen vapor phase. Purity and quantity of every magnetically sorted T cell population were checked by analytical flow cytometry. Genomic DNA was isolated from each sorted fraction and quantified by UV absorbance on a Nanodrop 2000c. Trimming leaves V shorter by 8 bases and J shorter by 4 bases, with the junction holding 8 bases beyond the gene matches. The CDR3 numbers 13 residues from cysteine through phenylalanine. The read is trimmed to its CDR3 DNA, 39 bases read in frame from base 1. In the germline V gene, CDR1 corresponds to SQVTM and CDR2 to ANQGSEA.

Using the deep immunoSEQ assay, multiplex PCR amplified TCR CDR3 regions from genomic DNA. Extracted genomic DNA from each cell subset was distributed evenly across all wells of several immunoSEQ 96-well plates, and each plate was treated as a replicate. For sorted subsets, about 200 ng genomic DNA, equal to 25,000 to 35,000 T cell genomes, was loaded into each replicate PCR. The purified libraries were quantified using a Qubit 3.0 fluorometer, sized with a Bioanalyzer 2100, and then quantified again using the KAPA Library Quantification kit. Each immunoSEQ 96-well plate was sequenced on its own single-read 150-cycle Illumina NextSeq 550 flow cell. The source study handled its data this way. Because only junctional sequences without quality scores were contained in the immunoSEQ output, filtering matching that applied to full-length reads could not be performed. Sequences were annotated with PyIR, a Python wrapper for IgBLAST v1.9, using IMGT germline references to assign V/J genes and CDR3. Reads were removed for weak V/J assignments (E-value above 1e-6), missing CDR3, stop codons, out-of-frame junctions, or ambiguous translated residues. V3J clonotypes were defined by identical inferred V gene, J gene, and CDR3 amino acid sequence. Percentage overlap between repertoires was computed as shared unique clonotypes divided by the size of the smaller repertoire. Richness of each repertoire was evaluated using RTK rarefaction, the Chao1 estimator, and Recon v2.1 estimates of unobserved clonotypes. For all TCRbeta clonotypes obtained by the gDNA method from a few donors, generation probabilities were computed with OLGA. TCRdb re-hosts the immuneACCESS table, in-frame sequences only. Its copies lack some clones; in the studies checked, an unresolved V gene accounts for under half of them, and the cause for the rest is not known. That table is the source of V, J and clone size, and D and trimming were worked out from the DNA. Within this sample are about 1,800,000 clones, with approximately 94% of them counted one time only. The top ten hold around 1% of the sample.

Note on this clone: The specificity of this receptor is unknown. There are no base qualities to consult, and no much larger clone falls within one base.

The paper as a whole reports these results and caveats: Compared with non-shared clonotypes, clonotypes shared by all four sorted-subset donors had higher generation probabilities. Pairwise subsampling led to the expectation that sequencing depth would affect the degree of clonotype sharing among donors. Because the study included only a small number of donors, the genetic and exposure-history diversity represented was limited. Across four donors, roughly 5% of naive CD4, around 3.3% of naive CD8, around 2.5% of memory CD4, and 0.4% of memory CD8 clonotypes were shared. Naive subsets generally had larger estimated clonotype richness than memory subsets. Sampling was restricted to blood, and TCR repertoires in tissues likely differ from the TCR repertoires found in blood. Rarefaction of sorted-subset datasets indicated incomplete sequencing despite the large sequencing depth.

The sample consisted of naive CD8+ T cells sorted from blood. This specimen's cell subset or site label, interpreted: CD45RA+CCR7+. The sequence links TRBV29-1 to TRBJ2-1, and 7 junction bases match TRBD2. This TCR was sampled from a young man in good health. The CDR3 loop reads CSPKKAGYNEQFF. The bases are TGCAGCCCCAAAAAAGCGGGATACAATGAGCAGTTCTTC.